The T cell receptor beta chain under discussion was sequenced for a study of blood T cell repertoires in COVID-19. In this sample, this clone turned up once. Sequencing used immunoSEQ multiplex PCR; TCRdb keeps in-frame clones, though not all of them. The sample has some 150,000 clones, roughly four fifths seen once. CDR3 size: 12 residues. CDR1 and CDR2 from the germline V gene are LNHDA and SQIVND (reference sequence). Deletions cut 4 bases from V and 9 bases from J, with 10 bases between. The sample comprised peripheral blood. The receptor was isolated from a human donor with acute or convalescent COVID-19. The donor label of this sample is uncertain. V is TRBV19 and J is TRBJ2-1; D gene ambiguous. Here the CDR3 DNA reads TGTGCCAGTAGTAAAACATTTGGTGAGCAGTTCTTC. It specifies CASSKTFGEQFF.